This T cell receptor beta chain was documented in a study of post-analysis software for immune sequencing data. For the study at large: Recorded disease courses covered relapsing-remitting, secondary progressive and progressive-relapsing multiple sclerosis. Some patients had no subtype annotation.

As for this clonotype: Its antigen remains unknown.

Germline CDR1 reads SNHLY; CDR2 reads FYNNEI. This CDR3 has 13 residues. Trimming took off 8 bases at V and 1 base at J, with 9 bases between the two ends. cDNA libraries of TCR beta carried unique molecular identifiers. Once roughly 1 to 10 million T cells were used, about 510,000 cDNA molecules resulted. TCRdb fed the PCR reads into MiXCR, producing one record per CDR3 protein. The sample carries approximately 260,000 distinct CDR3 sequences, 36% recorded once. Study results and caveats: When compared against controls, multiple sclerosis patients showed significantly lower normalized Chao1 diversity. Under F measure analysis, samples from one preparation batch co-clustered strongly. Five or six TRBV segments, TRBV5-6, TRBV5-1 and TRBV20-1 among them, were found more frequent in patients than controls.

The sequencing sample was made of blood. The sequence was collected from a girl aged 10 to 17 with multiple sclerosis. This sequence joins TRBV2 and TRBJ1-3, with D perhaps TRBD1 (5 bases). The CDR3 here is CASGDGSGNTIYF. The CDR3 DNA follows: TGTGCCAGCGGGGACGGATCTGGAAACACCATATATTTT. Filled out from reference TRBV2 and TRBJ1-3, the complete variable domain reads EPEVTQTPSHQVTQMGQEVILRCVPISNHLYFYWYRQILGQKVEFLVSFYNNEISEKSEIFDDQFSVERPDGSNFTLKIRSTKLEDSAMYFCASGDGSGNTIYFGEGSWLTVV.